These 21 T cell receptor beta chains were all obtained from the same sample, sequenced in a study of T cell changes during pregnancy in multiple sclerosis. The assay was immunoSEQ multiplex PCR, and TCRdb's table has in-frame clones only and misses some. The table has some 28,000 clones, more than 80% seen once; the top ten hold about 0.76%. The sample in question was CD4+ T cells from peripheral blood mononuclear cells, obtained in the first trimester of pregnancy. These TCRs come from a female donor with multiple sclerosis, enrolled in a pregnancy study.

The chain combines TRBV30 with TRBJ2-2; D remains unclear. The V gene lost 8 bases and the J gene lost 3 bases, with 13 bases spanning the gap. This CDR3 contains 13 residues. Germline V gives CDR1 GTSNPN, CDR2 SVGIG (reference sequence). The CDR3 bases are TGTGCCGTTACCGGGTGGTACACCGGGGAGCTGTTTTTT. Translated, it gives CAVTGWYTGELFF. The full variable domain, with the rest looked up from reference TRBV30 and TRBJ2-2, is SQTIHQWPATLVQPVGSPLSLECTVEGTSNPNLYWYRQAAGRGLQLLFYSVGIGQISSEVPQNLSASRPQDRQFILSSKKLLLSDSGFYLCAVTGWYTGELFFGEGSRLTVL.

This rearrangement joins TRBV7-3 to TRBJ2-1; no firm D call. This CDR3 spans 13 amino acids. Germline V gene lookup returns CDR1 SGHTA and CDR2 FQGTGA. The V end was cut by 2 bases, the J end by 2 bases, with 4 bases between. The chain's CDR3 is CASSLSAYNEQFF. The CDR3 DNA reads as TGTGCCAGCAGCTTATCAGCCTACAATGAGCAGTTCTTC. Together with reference TRBV7-3 and TRBJ2-1, the CDR3 gives the full variable domain: GAGVSQTPSNKVTEKGKYVELRCDPISGHTALYWYRQSLGQGPEFLIYFQGTGAADDSGLPNDRFFAVRPEGSVSTLKIQRTERGDSAVYLCASSLSAYNEQFFGPGTRLTVL.

The rearrangement joins TRBV29-1 to TRBJ2-7, with 9 bases aligning to TRBD1. The CDR3 length is 15 residues. V lost 2 bases and J lost 6; bases outside the gene matches: 11. Germline CDR1 SQVTM, CDR2 ANQGSEA. CDR3 sequence: CSVESLDRGTREQYF. CDR3 bases: TGCAGCGTTGAAAGTTTAGACAGGGGGACTCGCGAGCAGTACTTC.

This sequence joins TRBV19 and TRBJ1-6, with a possible D match to TRBD1 (5 bases). CDR1 is LNHDA and CDR2 is SQIVND in the germline V gene (reference sequence). V lost 5 bases and J lost 10, with 12 bases in between. The CDR3 covers 13 residues. The CDR3 region is CASSVRGRSPLHF. DNA for the CDR3: TGTGCCAGTAGTGTAAGGGGAAGGTCACCCCTCCACTTT.

The V and J genes are TRBV11-3 and TRBJ2-5; possible D gene TRBD2, 5 bases. Trimming stripped 5 bases from V and 7 bases from J, with 14 bases between. There are 13 residues in the CDR3. Germline CDR1 reads SGHNT; CDR2 reads YENEEA. As DNA, the CDR3 is TGTGCCAGCAGCGTTAGCGCTCGGGGGACCCAGTACTTC. It translates to CASSVSARGTQYF.

V is TRBV6-9 and J is TRBJ2-6; TRBD1 aligns across 7 bases. With 8 bases clipped from V and 0 bases from J, the junction kept 22 bases outside the gene matches. CDR1 MNHGY and CDR2 SVAAGI come from the germline V gene. The CDR3 spans 21 residues. The CDR3 nucleotides read TGTGCCAGCCCGGCCTGGGGACAGCCGACGCCTCCTCTCTCTGGGGCCAACGTCCTGACTTTC. It yields the protein CASPAWGQPTPPLSGANVLTF.

The CDR3 DNA reads TGCGCCAGCAGCCCTACAGCCCAGCCTGGCTACGAGCAGTACTTC. This codes for CASSPTAQPGYEQYF. This chain connects TRBV5-1 to TRBJ2-7; D call uncertain. Trimming took off 4 bases at V and 3 bases at J, with 17 bases between the two ends. This CDR3 is built from 15 residues. The germline V gene has CDR1 SGHRS and CDR2 YFSETQ.

The rearrangement links TRBV5-1 to TRBJ2-1, with D possibly TRBD1 on 5 matching bases. Germline V gene data show CDR1 as SGHRS and CDR2 as YFSETQ. Deletions cut 0 bases from V and 3 bases from J, with 10 bases between. CDR3 length equals 15 residues. CDR3 sequence (DNA): TGCGCCAGCAGCTTGGGACAGTGGTACTACAATGAGCAGTTCTTC. Translated, it gives CASSLGQWYYNEQFF.

V usage is TRBV7-9 and J usage is TRBJ1-6; D not resolved. CDR3 length: 15 amino acids. Germline V CDR1 and CDR2: SEHNR, FQNEAQ (reference sequence). The germline V and J ends were trimmed by 1 base and 5 bases, with 9 bases remaining between them. The CDR3: CASSLVGPNNSPLHF. DNA of the CDR3: TGTGCCAGCAGCTTAGTGGGCCCGAATAATTCACCCCTCCACTTT.

The rearrangement uses TRBV9 and TRBJ1-5, with 9 bases lining up with TRBD1. J lost 6 bases, V lost 6 bases, and 10 bases had no gene match. Per the germline V gene, CDR1 is SGDLS and CDR2 is YYNGEE. The CDR3 consists of 15 residues. The CDR3 loop is CASTNPGQGVQPQHF. The CDR3 DNA reads TGTGCCAGCACGAACCCGGGACAGGGTGTTCAGCCCCAGCATTTT.

As DNA, the CDR3 is TGTGCCACCAGCAGCCCGACAATCGGCCTCTACGAGCAGTACTTC. Protein product: CATSSPTIGLYEQYF. The chain combines TRBV15 with TRBJ2-7; D is ambiguous. V was trimmed by 3 bases and J by 3 bases, leaving 15 bases between them. This CDR3 region has 15 residues. Germline V gives CDR1 LNHNV, CDR2 YYDKDF (reference sequence).

V usage is TRBV2 and J usage is TRBJ1-1; perhaps TRBD1 as D (5 bases). Trimming took off 8 bases at V and 1 base at J, with 17 bases between the two ends. The germline V gene has CDR1 SNHLY and CDR2 FYNNEI. This CDR3 is 15 amino acids long. Here the CDR3 reads CASCWSGGQNTEAFF. In DNA form, the CDR3 reads TGTGCCAGCTGTTGGTCCGGCGGACAGAACACTGAAGCTTTCTTT.

This chain connects TRBV5-1 to TRBJ2-3; 7 nucleotides agree with TRBD2. V lost 2 bases, J lost 2 bases, and 5 bases stayed unmatched. CDR1 is SGHRS, CDR2 YFSETQ, per germline. The length of the CDR3 is 15 residues. Here the CDR3 DNA reads TGCGCCAGCAGCTTTGGGGGGGGGAACACAGATACGCAGTATTTT. It yields the protein CASSFGGGNTDTQYF.

This CDR3 is CASSLAGQGGGELFF. The CDR3 DNA sequence: TGTGCCAGCAGCTTGGCGGGACAGGGGGGCGGGGAGCTGTTTTTT. This chain connects TRBV5-5 to TRBJ2-2; TRBD1 matches at 11 bases. The germline V gene has CDR1 SGHKS and CDR2 YYEKEE (reference sequence). Trimming removed 0 bases from V and 7 bases from J; junction bases left unmatched: 2. This CDR3 region has 15 residues.

This CDR3 reads CASGLGVGGPRVTQYF. In DNA form, the CDR3 reads TGTGCTAGTGGTTTGGGGGTCGGGGGTCCCCGGGTGACCCAGTACTTC. The rearrangement uses TRBV12-5 and TRBJ2-5; the D gene is possibly TRBD2 (6 bases). Germline V gene sequence: CDR1 LGHNT, CDR2 FRNRAP. There are 16 residues in the CDR3. V dropped 1 base and J dropped 7 bases, with 19 bases sitting between them.

V gene TRBV7-9 combines with J gene TRBJ1-4; the match to TRBD1 covers 8 bases. Germline assignment: CDR1 SEHNR and CDR2 FQNEAQ (reference sequence). Trimming took 0 bases from V and 8 from J; bases not matched to a gene: 8. The CDR3 extends over 16 amino acids. The CDR3, as DNA: TGTGCCAGCAGCTTAGCGACAGGGGACTCTGGGGAAAAACTGTTTTTT. Protein: CASSLATGDSGEKLFF. Filled out from reference TRBV7-9 and TRBJ1-4, the complete variable domain reads DTGVSQNPRHKITKRGQNVTFRCDPISEHNRLYWYRQTLGQGPEFLTYFQNEAQLEKSRLLSDRFSAERPKGSFSTLEIQRTEQGDSAMYLCASSLATGDSGEKLFFGSGTQLSVL.

Written as DNA, the CDR3 is TGTGCCAGCAGACCTTACAGGGAGTCCCAGCCCCAGCATTTT. It is translated as CASRPYRESQPQHF. The rearrangement uses TRBV28 and TRBJ1-5, with D tentatively TRBD1 (6 bases). The CDR3 is 14 amino acids. V lost 6 bases and J lost 7, with 16 bases in between. Germline V gene sequence: CDR1 MDHEN, CDR2 SYDVKM.

In nucleotides, the CDR3 is TGTGCCAGCTCACCATCCGTGGGCCCCGACAATCAGCCCCAGCATTTT. Its translation: CASSPSVGPDNQPQHF. The chain joins TRBV18 to TRBJ1-5; no clear D gene. The V gene's germline CDR1 is KGHSH and CDR2 LQKENI. The CDR3 runs 16 residues. The V end lost 2 bases, the J end lost 3 bases, and 14 bases lay between the germline ends. The entire variable domain, with the rest obtained from reference TRBV18 and TRBJ1-5, is as follows: NAGVMQNPRHLVRRRGQEARLRCSPMKGHSHVYWYRQLPEEGLKFMVYLQKENIIDESGMPKERFSAEFPKEGPSILRIQQVVRGDSAAYFCASSPSVGPDNQPQHFGDGTRLSIL.

The V gene is TRBV10-3, the J gene TRBJ2-2; D unclear. Trimming took off 0 bases at V and 0 bases at J, with 11 bases between the two ends. The CDR3 consists of 17 residues. From germline, CDR1 is ENHRY and CDR2 SYGVKD. CDR3 nucleotide sequence: TGTGCCATCAGTGAGTCCCCCACCGACACGAACACCGGGGAGCTGTTTTTT. Protein: CAISESPTDTNTGELFF.

The chain combines TRBV15 with TRBJ1-5; D is uncertain. V gave up 0 bases and J gave up 3 bases, with 6 bases separating them. This CDR3 spans 14 amino acids. Germline CDR1 LNHNV, CDR2 YYDKDF (reference sequence). As DNA, the CDR3 is TGTGCCACCAGCAGAGATGAGATCAATCAGCCCCAGCATTTT. This codes for CATSRDEINQPQHF.

The genes are TRBV7-3 and TRBJ2-2; TRBD2 aligns across 7 bases. The CDR3 length is 14 residues. Germline CDR1 is SGHTA and CDR2 is FQGTGA. V was pared by 1 base and J by 6 bases, with 2 bases of the junction left unmatched. In nucleotides, the CDR3 is TGTGCCAGCAGCTTAAATCGGGGGGCCGGGGAGCTGTTTTTT. It specifies CASSLNRGAGELFF.